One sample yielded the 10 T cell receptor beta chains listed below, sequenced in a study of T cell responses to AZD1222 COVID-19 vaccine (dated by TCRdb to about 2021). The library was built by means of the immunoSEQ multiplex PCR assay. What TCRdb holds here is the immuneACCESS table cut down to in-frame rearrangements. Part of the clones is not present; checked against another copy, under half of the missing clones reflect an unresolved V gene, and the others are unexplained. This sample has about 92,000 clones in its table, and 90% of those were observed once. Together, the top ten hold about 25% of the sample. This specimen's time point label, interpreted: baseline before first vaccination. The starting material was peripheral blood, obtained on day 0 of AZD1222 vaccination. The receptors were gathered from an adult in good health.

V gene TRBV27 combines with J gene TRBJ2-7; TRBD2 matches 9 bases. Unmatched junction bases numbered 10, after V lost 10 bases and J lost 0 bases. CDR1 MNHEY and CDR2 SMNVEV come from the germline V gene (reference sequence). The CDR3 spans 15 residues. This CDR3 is CATSRLAGFSYEQYF. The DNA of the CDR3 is TGTGCCACCTCTCGGCTAGCGGGGTTCTCCTACGAGCAGTACTTC.

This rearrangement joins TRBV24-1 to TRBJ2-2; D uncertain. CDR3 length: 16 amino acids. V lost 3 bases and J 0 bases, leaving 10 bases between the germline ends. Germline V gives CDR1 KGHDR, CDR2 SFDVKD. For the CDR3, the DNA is TGTGCCACCAGTGATCCACTTGAAGCGAACACCGGGGAGCTGTTTTTT. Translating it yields CATSDPLEANTGELFF.

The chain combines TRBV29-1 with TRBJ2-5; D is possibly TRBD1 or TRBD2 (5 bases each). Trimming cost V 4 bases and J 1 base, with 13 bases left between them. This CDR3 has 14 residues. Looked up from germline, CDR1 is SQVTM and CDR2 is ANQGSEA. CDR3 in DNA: TGCAGCGTTGGGCGCGATGGGGGCCAAGAGACCCAGTACTTC. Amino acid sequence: CSVGRDGGQETQYF.

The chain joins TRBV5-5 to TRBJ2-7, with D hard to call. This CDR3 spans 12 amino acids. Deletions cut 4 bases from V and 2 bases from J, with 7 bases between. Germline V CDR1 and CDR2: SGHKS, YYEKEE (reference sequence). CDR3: CASSPQTYEQYF. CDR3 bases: TGTGCCAGCAGCCCACAGACCTACGAGCAGTACTTC.

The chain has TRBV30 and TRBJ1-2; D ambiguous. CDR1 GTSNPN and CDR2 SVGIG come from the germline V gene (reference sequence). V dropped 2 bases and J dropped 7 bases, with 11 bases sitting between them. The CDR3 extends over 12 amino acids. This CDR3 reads CAWSSGPSGYTF. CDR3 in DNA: TGTGCCTGGAGTAGTGGCCCGAGTGGCTACACCTTC.

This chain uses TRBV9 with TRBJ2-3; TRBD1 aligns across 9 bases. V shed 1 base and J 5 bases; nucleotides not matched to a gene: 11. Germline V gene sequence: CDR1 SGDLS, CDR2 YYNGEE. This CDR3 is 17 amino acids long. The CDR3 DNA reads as TGTGCCAGCAGCGTAACAGGGGGCTTTTCCCCCGGAGATACGCAGTATTTT. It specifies CASSVTGGFSPGDTQYF.

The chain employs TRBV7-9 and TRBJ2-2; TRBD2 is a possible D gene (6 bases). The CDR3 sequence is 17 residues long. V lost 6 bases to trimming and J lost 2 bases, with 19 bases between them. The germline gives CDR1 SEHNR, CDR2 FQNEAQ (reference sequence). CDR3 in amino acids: CASSSGPRGLNTGELFF. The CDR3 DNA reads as TGTGCCAGCAGTTCTGGACCTCGGGGACTCAACACCGGGGAGCTGTTTTTT. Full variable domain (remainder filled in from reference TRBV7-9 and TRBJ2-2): DTGVSQNPRHKITKRGQNVTFRCDPISEHNRLYWYRQTLGQGPEFLTYFQNEAQLEKSRLLSDRFSAERPKGSFSTLEIQRTEQGDSAMYLCASSSGPRGLNTGELFFGEGSRLTVL.

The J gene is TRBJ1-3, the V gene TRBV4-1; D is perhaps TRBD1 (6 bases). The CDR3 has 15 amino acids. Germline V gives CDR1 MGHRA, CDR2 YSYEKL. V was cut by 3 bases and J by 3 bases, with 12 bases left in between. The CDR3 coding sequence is TGCGCCAGCAGCCAGCGGACAGAGGGTGGAAACACCATATATTTT. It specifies CASSQRTEGGNTIYF.

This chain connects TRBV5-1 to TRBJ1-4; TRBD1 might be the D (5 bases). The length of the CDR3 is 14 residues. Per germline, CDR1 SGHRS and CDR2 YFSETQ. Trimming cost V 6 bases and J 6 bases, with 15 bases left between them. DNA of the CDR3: TGCGCCAGCACCTCCCAAGGGGCGGATGAAAAACTGTTTTTT. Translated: CASTSQGADEKLFF.

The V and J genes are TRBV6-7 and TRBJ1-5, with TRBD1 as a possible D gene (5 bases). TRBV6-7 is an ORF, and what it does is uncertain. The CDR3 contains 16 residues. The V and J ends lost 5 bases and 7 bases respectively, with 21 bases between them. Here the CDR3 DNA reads TGTGCCAGCAGTCACAAAGGGACCGCGGCAGAACAGCCCCAGCATTTT. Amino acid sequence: CASSHKGTAAEQPQHF.